The 25 T cell receptor beta chains in this list originate from one sample, sequenced in a study of blood T cell repertoires in COVID-19. The repertoire was sequenced with immunoSEQ multiplex PCR; TCRdb's copy has only in-frame clones and lacks some. The data hold about 58,000 clones, with 80% to 90% observed a single time. The sample comprised peripheral blood. The receptors shown here come from a man aged 55 to 70 with COVID-19, enrolled during active disease.

J is TRBJ1-1 and V is TRBV7-9; D unclear. V was cut by 1 base and J by 6 bases, with 15 bases left in between. Germline values: CDR1 SEHNR, CDR2 FQNEAQ (reference sequence). This CDR3 region has 15 residues. The CDR3 protein is CASSLDGISGAEAFF. The CDR3 DNA reads TGTGCCAGCAGCTTAGACGGCATAAGCGGCGCTGAAGCTTTCTTT.

This rearrangement joins TRBV29-1 to TRBJ2-7; perhaps TRBD1 as D (5 bases). The V end was cut by 0 bases, the J end by 3 bases, with 9 bases between. This CDR3 spans 13 amino acids. The germline V gene encodes CDR1 SQVTM and CDR2 ANQGSEA. CDR3 in DNA: TGCAGCGTTGAAGACACAGGCCACTACGAGCAGTACTTC. As protein: CSVEDTGHYEQYF.

The V gene is TRBV3-1 (or the pseudogene TRBV3-2), the J gene TRBJ2-5, with 8 bases aligning to TRBD2. V dropped 4 bases and J dropped 3; count of bases not matched to a gene: 7. CDR1 is LGHDT and CDR2 is YNNKEL in the germline V gene (reference sequence). The CDR3 sequence is 15 residues long. The CDR3 nucleotides read TGTGCCAGCAGCCCCGGGGGGGCGCAGAAAGAGACCCAGTACTTC. Translated, it gives CASSPGGAQKETQYF.

The CDR3 here is CASSQALAGYNEQFF. Here the CDR3 DNA reads TGTGCCAGCAGCCAAGCCCTAGCGGGTTACAATGAGCAGTTCTTC. The chain is built from TRBV14 and TRBJ2-1, with TRBD2 identical over 8 bases. Germline values: CDR1 SGHDN, CDR2 FVKESK. J was trimmed by 4 bases and V by 1 base; bases with no gene match: 3. The CDR3 has 15 amino acids. The complete variable domain, with remaining parts taken from reference TRBV14 and TRBJ2-1, reads EAGVTQFPSHSVIEKGQTVTLRCDPISGHDNLYWYRRVMGKEIKFLLHFVKESKQDESGMPNNRFLAERTGGTYSTLKVQPAELEDSGVYFCASSQALAGYNEQFFGPGTRLTVL.

The chain joins TRBV11-2 to TRBJ2-1; tentatively, D is TRBD1 (6 bases). The CDR3 covers 13 residues. The germline V and J ends were trimmed by 0 bases and 8 bases, with 8 bases remaining between them. Germline V CDR1 and CDR2: SGHAT, FQNNGV. CDR3 in amino acids: CASSLERGYEQFF. CDR3 DNA sequence: TGTGCCAGCAGCTTAGAGAGGGGGTATGAGCAGTTCTTC.

The rearrangement uses TRBV6-2 or TRBV6-3 and TRBJ2-4; 7 positions agree with TRBD1. This CDR3 comprises 11 residues. Germline V gene lookup returns CDR1 MNHEY and CDR2 SVGEGT. Unmatched junction bases numbered 7, after V lost 4 bases and J lost 16 bases. DNA of the CDR3: TGTGCCAGCAGTTTGCAGGGGGTTAAATACTTC. Its translation is CASSLQGVKYF.

V gene TRBV9 combines with J gene TRBJ2-3; 7 positions match TRBD2. Per the germline V gene, CDR1 is SGDLS and CDR2 is YYNGEE. The CDR3 is made up of 16 amino acids. Losses at the gene ends were 0 bases for V and 4 bases for J; bases not matched to a gene: 8. The CDR3 coding sequence is TGTGCCAGCAGCGTAGAATTGCGGGAGTCCGCAGATACGCAGTATTTT. This gives the protein CASSVELRESADTQYF.

This clone came up a few times. The rearrangement joins TRBV11-2 to TRBJ1-1; 8 bases agree with TRBD1. The CDR3 is made up of 16 amino acids. Losses at the gene ends were 5 bases for V and 1 base for J; bases not matched to a gene: 9. In germline, CDR1 is SGHAT, CDR2 FQNNGV. This CDR3 reads CASSLARGLGNTEAFF. CDR3 bases: TGTGCCAGCAGCCTAGCCAGGGGGCTTGGGAACACTGAAGCTTTCTTT.

The J gene is TRBJ2-7, the V gene TRBV6-6; TRBD1 matches at 7 bases. The CDR3 sequence is 14 residues long. Germline V gene data show CDR1 as MNHNY and CDR2 as SVGAGI (reference sequence). The V and J ends lost 6 bases and 2 bases, in that order; junction bases with no gene match: 7. As DNA, the CDR3 is TGTGCCAGCAGGCCGGGACAGCCACCCTACGAGCAGTACTTC. Its protein is CASRPGQPPYEQYF.

V gene TRBV11-2 combines with J gene TRBJ2-6, with TRBD2 as a possible D gene (6 bases). The CDR3 consists of 17 residues. The germline CDR1 and CDR2 sequences are SGHAT and FQNNGV. The V gene lost 4 bases and the J gene lost 1 base, with 14 bases spanning the gap. CDR3 protein: CASSWGDRDSGANVLTF. CDR3 sequence (DNA): TGTGCCAGCAGCTGGGGGGACCGAGATTCTGGGGCCAACGTCCTGACTTTC.

This sequence joins TRBV6-5 and TRBJ2-3, with 10 bases identical to TRBD2. Germline loops: CDR1 MNHEY, CDR2 SVGAGI. The junction had 6 bases not matched to a gene; V was cut back by 7 bases and J by 2 bases. This CDR3 is built from 15 residues. The CDR3 bases are TGTGCCAGCATACTTAGCGGGGGGCCCACAGATACGCAGTATTTT. Amino acids: CASILSGGPTDTQYF.

This clone has a handful of counts. V gene TRBV2 combines with J gene TRBJ2-7; no reliable D call. V was shortened by 2 bases and J by 0 bases, with 8 bases between the two germline ends. The CDR3 covers 14 residues. Germline V gene lookup returns CDR1 SNHLY and CDR2 FYNNEI. CDR3 sequence: CASSESVSSYEQYF. The CDR3 region has the DNA TGTGCCAGCAGTGAATCGGTCTCCTCCTACGAGCAGTACTTC.

V gene TRBV5-4 combines with J gene TRBJ1-6; D unclear. Per germline, CDR1 SGHNT and CDR2 YYREEE (reference sequence). The CDR3 covers 16 residues. V was cut by 3 bases and J by 0 bases, with 10 bases left in between. CDR3 amino acids: CASSSLTGSYNSPLHF. CDR3 DNA: TGTGCCAGCAGCTCCCTCACGGGCTCCTATAATTCACCCCTCCACTTT.

The rearrangement uses TRBV7-6 and TRBJ2-3, with TRBD2 identical over 10 bases. The CDR3 sequence is 16 residues long. V shed 5 bases and J 0 bases; nucleotides not matched to a gene: 5. CDR1 is SGHVS, CDR2 FNYEAQ, per germline. CDR3 residues: CASSPLAGASTDTQYF. CDR3 in DNA: TGTGCCAGCAGCCCTCTAGCGGGGGCCAGCACAGATACGCAGTATTTT.

The chain is built from TRBV6-5 and TRBJ2-7; 8 bases are shared with TRBD1. The germline CDR1 and CDR2 sequences are MNHEY and SVGAGI. CDR3 length equals 15 residues. Trimming cost V 0 bases and J 1 base; bases outside gene matches: 2. CDR3 amino acids: CASSYSHRGSYEQYF. The CDR3 region has the DNA TGTGCCAGCAGTTACTCGCACAGGGGGTCCTACGAGCAGTACTTC.

This clone came up a few times. This chain connects TRBV11-2 to TRBJ2-1; TRBD2 matches at 9 bases. The CDR3 contains 14 residues. The V gene's germline CDR1 is SGHAT and CDR2 FQNNGV. The V segment lost 0 bases and the J segment 10 bases; nucleotides outside the gene matches: 4. CDR3 amino acids: CASSLERLAGEQFF. DNA for the CDR3: TGTGCCAGCAGCTTAGAAAGGCTAGCGGGGGAGCAGTTCTTC.

The gene calls are TRBV18 and TRBJ2-7; 8 nucleotides agree with TRBD1. V lost 1 base and J lost 1; bases outside the gene matches: 0. Germline lookup yields CDR1 KGHSH and CDR2 LQKENI. The CDR3 runs to 14 residues. The CDR3 spells CASSPRDRSYEQYF. The CDR3 DNA is TGTGCCAGCTCACCACGGGACAGGTCCTACGAGCAGTACTTC.

CDR3 sequence (DNA): TGTGCCAGCAGTTACTCGGGACAGGGTTTCTACGAGCAGTACTTC. Translated, it gives CASSYSGQGFYEQYF. The chain has TRBV6-5 and TRBJ2-7, with TRBD1 matching 9 bases. Germline V CDR1 and CDR2: MNHEY, SVGAGI. CDR3 length equals 15 residues. The V segment lost 0 bases and the J segment 3 bases; nucleotides outside the gene matches: 3.

The chain links TRBV15 to TRBJ1-1; D is ambiguous. Germline V gene lookup returns CDR1 LNHNV and CDR2 YYDKDF (reference sequence). The germline V and J ends were trimmed by 1 base and 4 bases, with 13 bases remaining between them. CDR3 length: 15 residues. The CDR3 reads CATSRGGVRTTEAFF. The CDR3 DNA sequence: TGTGCCACCAGCAGAGGCGGGGTGAGGACCACTGAAGCTTTCTTT.

This chain connects TRBV6-5 to TRBJ2-7; a weak D match, TRBD1 (7 bases). Germline-derived CDR1 and CDR2 are MNHEY and SVGAGI. V lost 6 bases and J 2 bases, leaving 17 bases between the germline ends. The CDR3 has 15 residues. CDR3 protein: CASRVGGTDAYEQYF. The CDR3 region has the DNA TGTGCCAGCAGGGTGGGCGGGACAGACGCCTACGAGCAGTACTTC.

This clone was observed a handful of times. The chain employs TRBV5-1 and TRBJ1-2; a weak D match, TRBD1 (6 bases). V lost 0 bases and J lost 0, with 15 bases in between. CDR1 and CDR2 (germline): SGHRS, YFSETQ. This CDR3 spans 17 amino acids. The CDR3 loop reads CASSLGRGLGPNYGYTF. The CDR3, as DNA: TGCGCCAGCAGCTTGGGCAGGGGCCTTGGGCCTAACTATGGCTACACCTTC.

J is TRBJ1-2 and V is TRBV19, with TRBD1 matching 8 bases. Per germline, CDR1 LNHDA and CDR2 SQIVND (reference sequence). Trimming cost V 5 bases and J 7 bases; bases outside gene matches: 9. The CDR3 has 14 amino acids. CDR3: CASSPLTGDGGYTF. The CDR3 bases are TGTGCCAGTAGTCCATTGACAGGGGATGGTGGCTACACCTTC.

The V gene is TRBV10-3, the J gene TRBJ1-5; D not resolved. CDR1 and CDR2 from the germline V gene are ENHRY and SYGVKD. V lost 7 bases and J lost 3, with 16 bases in between. There are 15 residues in the CDR3. The CDR3 loop is CAINGLLAYNQPQHF. The CDR3 nucleotides are TGTGCCATCAACGGCCTACTAGCCTACAATCAGCCCCAGCATTTT.

This clone was counted once. This chain connects TRBV27 to TRBJ1-1; 7 nucleotides match TRBD1. Germline CDR1 is MNHEY and CDR2 is SMNVEV (reference sequence). V trimming: 7 bases; J trimming: 6 bases; junction bases outside the gene matches: 11. This CDR3 contains 14 residues. CDR3 in DNA: TGTGCCAGCACCCCGACAGGGAGAGTCGCTGAAGCTTTCTTT. It translates to CASTPTGRVAEAFF.

The chain has TRBV5-1 and TRBJ2-5; D perhaps matches TRBD1 (5 bases). Germline CDR1 is SGHRS and CDR2 is YFSETQ. Trimming removed 4 bases at V and 3 bases at J, with 19 bases between. The CDR3 totals 16 residues. The CDR3 sequence is CASSAGQRLGEETQYF. The CDR3 bases are TGCGCCAGCAGCGCAGGACAAAGATTGGGCGAAGAGACCCAGTACTTC.